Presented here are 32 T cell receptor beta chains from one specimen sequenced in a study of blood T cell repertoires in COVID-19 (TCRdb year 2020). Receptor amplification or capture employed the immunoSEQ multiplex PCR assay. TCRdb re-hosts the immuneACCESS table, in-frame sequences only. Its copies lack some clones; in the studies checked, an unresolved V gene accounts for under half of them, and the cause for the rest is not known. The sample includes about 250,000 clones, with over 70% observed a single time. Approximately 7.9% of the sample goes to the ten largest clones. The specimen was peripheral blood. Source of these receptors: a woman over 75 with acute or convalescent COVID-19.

The CDR3 nucleotides read TGTGCCAGCAGCACAACTAGCGGGGGCTTCCACGAGCAGTACTTC. Translated: CASSTTSGGFHEQYF. The gene calls are TRBV7-2 and TRBJ2-7; TRBD2 matches at 11 bases. Germline lookup yields CDR1 SGHTA and CDR2 FQGNSA. The CDR3 sequence is 15 residues long. The V gene end was trimmed by 5 bases and the J gene end by 5 bases; junction bases not matched to a gene: 8. Variable domain in full (rest from reference TRBV7-2 and TRBJ2-7): GAGVSQSPSNKVTEKGKDVELRCDPISGHTALYWYRQSLGQGLEFLIYFQGNSAPDKSGLPSDRFSAERTGGSVSTLTIQRTQQEDSAVYLCASSTTSGGFHEQYFGPGTRLTVT.

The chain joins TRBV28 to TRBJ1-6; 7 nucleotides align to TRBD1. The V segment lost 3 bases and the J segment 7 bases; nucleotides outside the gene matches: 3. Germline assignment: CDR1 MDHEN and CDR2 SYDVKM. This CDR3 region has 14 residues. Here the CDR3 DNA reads TGTGCCAGCAGTTTCCGGGACAGCAATTCACCCCTCCACTTT. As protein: CASSFRDSNSPLHF. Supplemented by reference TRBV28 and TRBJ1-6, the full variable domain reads DVKVTQSSRYLVKRTGEKVFLECVQDMDHENMFWYRQDPGLGLRLIYFSYDVKMKEKGDIPEGYSVSREKKERFSLILESASTNQTSMYLCASSFRDSNSPLHFGNGTRLTVT.

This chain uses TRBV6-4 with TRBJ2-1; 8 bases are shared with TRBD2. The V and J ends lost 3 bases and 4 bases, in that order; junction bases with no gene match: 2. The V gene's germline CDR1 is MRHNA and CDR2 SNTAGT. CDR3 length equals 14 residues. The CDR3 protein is CASSDVAGYNEQFF. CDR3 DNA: TGTGCCAGCAGTGATGTAGCGGGGTACAATGAGCAGTTCTTC.

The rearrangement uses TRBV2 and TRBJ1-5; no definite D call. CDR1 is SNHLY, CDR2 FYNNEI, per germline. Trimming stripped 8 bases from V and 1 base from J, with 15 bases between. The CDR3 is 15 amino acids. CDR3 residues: CASFSGEMSNQPQHF. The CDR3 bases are TGTGCCAGCTTTTCGGGAGAGATGAGCAATCAGCCCCAGCATTTT.

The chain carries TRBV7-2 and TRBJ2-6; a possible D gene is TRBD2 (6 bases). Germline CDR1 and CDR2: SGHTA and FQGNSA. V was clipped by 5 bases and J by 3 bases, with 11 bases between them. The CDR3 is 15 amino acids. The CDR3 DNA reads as TGTGCCAGCAGCCCTGGGGGGAGTGGGGCCAACGTCCTGACTTTC. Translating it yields CASSPGGSGANVLTF.

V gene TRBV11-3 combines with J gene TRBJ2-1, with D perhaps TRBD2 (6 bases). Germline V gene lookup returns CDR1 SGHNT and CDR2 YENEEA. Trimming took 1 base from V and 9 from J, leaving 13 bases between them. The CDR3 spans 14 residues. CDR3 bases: TGTGCCAGCAGCTTAGCGGGAGAGGTGGTTGAGCAGTTCTTC. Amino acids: CASSLAGEVVEQFF. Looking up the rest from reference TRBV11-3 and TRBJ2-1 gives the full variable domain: EAGVVQSPRYKIIEKKQPVAFWCNPISGHNTLYWYLQNLGQGPELLIRYENEEAVDDSQLPKDRFSAERLKGVDSTLKIQPAELGDSAVYLCASSLAGEVVEQFFGPGTRLTVL.

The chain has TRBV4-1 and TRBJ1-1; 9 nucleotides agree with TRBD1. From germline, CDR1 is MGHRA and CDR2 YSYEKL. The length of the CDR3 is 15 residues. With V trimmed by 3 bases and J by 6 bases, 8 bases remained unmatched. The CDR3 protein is CASSHLSGTGSEAFF. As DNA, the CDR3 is TGCGCCAGCAGCCATTTATCCGGGACAGGGTCTGAAGCTTTCTTT.

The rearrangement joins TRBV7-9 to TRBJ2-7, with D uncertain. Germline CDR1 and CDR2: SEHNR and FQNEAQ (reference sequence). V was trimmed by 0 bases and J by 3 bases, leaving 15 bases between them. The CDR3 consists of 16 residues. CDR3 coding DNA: TGTGCCAGCAGCTTAGCACTGACATCTCAGATCTACGAGCAGTACTTC. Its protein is CASSLALTSQIYEQYF.

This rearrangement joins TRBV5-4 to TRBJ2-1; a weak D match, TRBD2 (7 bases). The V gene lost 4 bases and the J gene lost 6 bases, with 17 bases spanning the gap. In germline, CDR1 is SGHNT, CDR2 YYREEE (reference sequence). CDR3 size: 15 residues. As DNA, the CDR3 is TGTGCCAGCAGCCCGAGAGGGGGGGCGCTCAATGAGCAGTTCTTC. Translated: CASSPRGGALNEQFF.

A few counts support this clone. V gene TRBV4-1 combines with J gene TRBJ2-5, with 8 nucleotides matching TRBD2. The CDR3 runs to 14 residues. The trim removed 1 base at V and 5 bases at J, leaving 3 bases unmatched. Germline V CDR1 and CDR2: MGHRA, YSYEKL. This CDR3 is CASSQAGGRETQYF. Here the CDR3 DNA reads TGCGCCAGCAGCCAAGCGGGAGGGAGGGAGACCCAGTACTTC.

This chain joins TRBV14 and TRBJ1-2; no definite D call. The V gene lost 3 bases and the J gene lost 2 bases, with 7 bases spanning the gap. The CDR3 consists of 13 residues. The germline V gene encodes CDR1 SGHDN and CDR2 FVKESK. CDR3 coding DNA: TGTGCCAGCAGCCAGTCTCGGAACTATGGCTACACCTTC. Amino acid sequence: CASSQSRNYGYTF.

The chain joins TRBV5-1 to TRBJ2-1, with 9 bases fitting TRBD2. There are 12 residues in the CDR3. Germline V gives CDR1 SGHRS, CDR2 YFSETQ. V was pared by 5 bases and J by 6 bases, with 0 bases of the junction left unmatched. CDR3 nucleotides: TGCGCCAGCAGTAGCGGGAGCAATGAGCAGTTCTTC. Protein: CASSSGSNEQFF. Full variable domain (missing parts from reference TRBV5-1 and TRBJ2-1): KAGVTQTPRYLIKTRGQQVTLSCSPISGHRSVSWYQQTPGQGLQFLFEYFSETQRNKGNFPGRFSGRQFSNSRSEMNVSTLELGDSALYLCASSSGSNEQFFGPGTRLTVL.

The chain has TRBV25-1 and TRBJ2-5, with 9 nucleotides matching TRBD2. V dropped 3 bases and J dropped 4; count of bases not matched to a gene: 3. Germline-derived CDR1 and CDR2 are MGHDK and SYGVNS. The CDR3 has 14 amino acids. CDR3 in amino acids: CASSDPSGIETQYF. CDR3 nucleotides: TGTGCCAGCAGTGACCCTAGCGGGATAGAGACCCAGTACTTC.

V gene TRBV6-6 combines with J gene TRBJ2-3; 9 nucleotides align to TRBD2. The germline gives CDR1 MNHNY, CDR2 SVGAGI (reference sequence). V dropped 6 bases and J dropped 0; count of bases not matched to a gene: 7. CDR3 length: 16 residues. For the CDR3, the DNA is TGTGCCAGCAGACTACCTCTAGCGGGAAGCACAGATACGCAGTATTTT. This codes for CASRLPLAGSTDTQYF.

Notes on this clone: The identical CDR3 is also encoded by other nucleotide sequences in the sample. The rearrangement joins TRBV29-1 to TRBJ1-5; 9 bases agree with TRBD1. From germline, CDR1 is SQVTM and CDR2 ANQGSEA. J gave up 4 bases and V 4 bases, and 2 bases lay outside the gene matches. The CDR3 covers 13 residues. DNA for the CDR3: TGCAGCGTTGGGACAGGGGTTAATCAGCCCCAGCATTTT. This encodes CSVGTGVNQPQHF.

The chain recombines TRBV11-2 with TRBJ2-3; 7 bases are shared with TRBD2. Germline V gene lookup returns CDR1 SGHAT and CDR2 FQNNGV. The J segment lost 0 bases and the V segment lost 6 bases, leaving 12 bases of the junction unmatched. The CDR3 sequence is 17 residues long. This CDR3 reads CASRWGEAGTSTDTQYF. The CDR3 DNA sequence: TGTGCCAGCAGGTGGGGGGAAGCGGGGACTAGCACAGATACGCAGTATTTT.

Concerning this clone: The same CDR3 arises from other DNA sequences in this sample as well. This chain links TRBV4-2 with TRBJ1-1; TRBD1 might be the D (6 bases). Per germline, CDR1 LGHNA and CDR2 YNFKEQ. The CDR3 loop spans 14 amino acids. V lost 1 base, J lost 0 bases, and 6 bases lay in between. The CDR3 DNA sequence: TGTGCCAGCAGCCAAGGACAGGTGAACACTGAAGCTTTCTTT. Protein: CASSQGQVNTEAFF.

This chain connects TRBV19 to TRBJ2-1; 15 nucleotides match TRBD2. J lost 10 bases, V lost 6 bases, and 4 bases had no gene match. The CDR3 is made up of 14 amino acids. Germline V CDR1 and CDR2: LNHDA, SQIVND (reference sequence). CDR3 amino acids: CASRRTSGGAEQFF. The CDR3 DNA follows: TGTGCCAGTAGGCGGACTAGCGGGGGGGCGGAGCAGTTCTTC.

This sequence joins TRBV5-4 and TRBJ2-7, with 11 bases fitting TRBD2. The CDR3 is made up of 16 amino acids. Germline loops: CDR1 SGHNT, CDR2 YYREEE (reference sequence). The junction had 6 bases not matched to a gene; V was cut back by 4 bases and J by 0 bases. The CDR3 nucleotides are TGTGCCAGCAGCCCCGGACTAGCGGGTAGCTCCTACGAGCAGTACTTC. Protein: CASSPGLAGSSYEQYF.

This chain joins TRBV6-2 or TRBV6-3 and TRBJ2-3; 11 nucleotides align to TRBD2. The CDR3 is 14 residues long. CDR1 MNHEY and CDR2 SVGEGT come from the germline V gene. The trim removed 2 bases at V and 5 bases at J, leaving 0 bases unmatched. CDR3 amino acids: CASSYTSGRDTQYF. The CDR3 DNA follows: TGTGCCAGCAGTTACACTAGCGGGAGAGATACGCAGTATTTT.

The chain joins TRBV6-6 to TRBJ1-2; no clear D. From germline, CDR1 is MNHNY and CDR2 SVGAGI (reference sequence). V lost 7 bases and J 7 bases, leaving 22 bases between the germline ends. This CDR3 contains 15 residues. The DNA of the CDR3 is TGTGCCAGCAACGCCGCTGGGTCGCGTCGCGGTGGCTACACCTTC. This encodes CASNAAGSRRGGYTF.

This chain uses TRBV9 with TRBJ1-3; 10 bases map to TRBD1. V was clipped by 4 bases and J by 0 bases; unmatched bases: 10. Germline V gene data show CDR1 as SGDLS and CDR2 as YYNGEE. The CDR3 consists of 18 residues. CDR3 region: CASSPRTGGPSSGNTIYF. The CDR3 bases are TGTGCCAGCAGCCCCCGGACAGGGGGTCCCAGCTCTGGAAACACCATATATTTT.

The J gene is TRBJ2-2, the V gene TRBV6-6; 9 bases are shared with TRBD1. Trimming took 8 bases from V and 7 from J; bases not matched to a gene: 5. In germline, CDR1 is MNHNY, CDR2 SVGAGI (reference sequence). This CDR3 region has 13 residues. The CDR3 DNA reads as TGTGCCAGCGGGACAGGGAGTGTCGGGGAGCTGTTTTTT. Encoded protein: CASGTGSVGELFF.

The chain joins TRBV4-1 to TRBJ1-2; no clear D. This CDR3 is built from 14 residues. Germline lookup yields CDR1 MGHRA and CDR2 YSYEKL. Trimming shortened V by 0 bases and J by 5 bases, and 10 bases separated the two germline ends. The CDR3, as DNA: TGCGCCAGCAGCCAAGATGCCAGTCCATATGGCTACACCTTC. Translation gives CASSQDASPYGYTF.

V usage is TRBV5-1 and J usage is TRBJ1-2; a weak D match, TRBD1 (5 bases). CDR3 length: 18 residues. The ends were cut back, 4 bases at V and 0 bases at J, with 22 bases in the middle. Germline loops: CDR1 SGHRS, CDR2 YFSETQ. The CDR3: CASSASGTRPGANYGYTF. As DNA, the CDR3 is TGCGCCAGCAGCGCCTCCGGGACGCGCCCGGGAGCTAACTATGGCTACACCTTC.

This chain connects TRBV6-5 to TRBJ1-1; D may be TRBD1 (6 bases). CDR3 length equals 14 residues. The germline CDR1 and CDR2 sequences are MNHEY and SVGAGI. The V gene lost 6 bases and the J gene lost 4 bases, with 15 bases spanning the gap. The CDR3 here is CASRPTGRATEAFF. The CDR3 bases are TGTGCCAGCAGGCCAACAGGGCGGGCCACTGAAGCTTTCTTT.

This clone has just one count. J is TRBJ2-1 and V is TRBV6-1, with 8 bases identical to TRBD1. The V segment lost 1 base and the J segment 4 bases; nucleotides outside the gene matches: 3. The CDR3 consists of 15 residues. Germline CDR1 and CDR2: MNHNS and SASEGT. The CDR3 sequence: CASSEGTGRYNEQFF. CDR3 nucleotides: TGTGCCAGCAGTGAAGGGACAGGGCGGTACAATGAGCAGTTCTTC.

The CDR3 DNA reads TGTGCCAGCAGCTTAGATGCAGGGGAAAGGGAGCAGTTCTTC. Its protein product is CASSLDAGEREQFF. The chain combines TRBV11-3 with TRBJ2-1; tentative D call: TRBD1 (6 bases). Germline assignment: CDR1 SGHNT and CDR2 YENEEA. The CDR3 runs to 14 residues. V was cut by 0 bases and J by 10 bases, with 13 bases left in between.

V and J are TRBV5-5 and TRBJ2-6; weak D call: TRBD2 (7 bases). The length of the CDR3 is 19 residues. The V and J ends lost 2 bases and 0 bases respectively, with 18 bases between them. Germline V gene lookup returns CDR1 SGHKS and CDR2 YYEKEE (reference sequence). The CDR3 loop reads CASSFWVPGGHSGANVLTF. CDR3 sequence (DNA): TGTGCCAGCAGCTTTTGGGTTCCGGGGGGCCACTCTGGGGCCAACGTCCTGACTTTC.

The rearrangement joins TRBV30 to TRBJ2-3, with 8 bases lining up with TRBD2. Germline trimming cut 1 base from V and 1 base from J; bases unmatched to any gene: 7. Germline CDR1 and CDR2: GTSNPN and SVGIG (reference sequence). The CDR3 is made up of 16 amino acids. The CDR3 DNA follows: TGTGCCTGGAGTGCCTTCGGACTAGCTGGCACAGATACGCAGTATTTT. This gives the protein CAWSAFGLAGTDTQYF.

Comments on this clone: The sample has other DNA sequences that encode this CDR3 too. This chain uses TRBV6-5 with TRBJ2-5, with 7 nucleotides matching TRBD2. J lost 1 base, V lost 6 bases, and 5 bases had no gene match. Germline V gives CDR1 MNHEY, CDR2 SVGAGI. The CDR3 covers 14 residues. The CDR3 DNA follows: TGTGCCAGCAGATTAGCGGGTCCCCAAGAGACCCAGTACTTC. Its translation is CASRLAGPQETQYF.

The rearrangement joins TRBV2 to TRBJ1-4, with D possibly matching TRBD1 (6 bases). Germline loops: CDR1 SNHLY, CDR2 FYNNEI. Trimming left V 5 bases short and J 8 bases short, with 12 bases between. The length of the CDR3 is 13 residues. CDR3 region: CASSTGYGEKLFF. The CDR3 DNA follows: TGTGCCAGCAGTACAGGGTATGGGGAAAAACTGTTTTTT.